This T cell receptor beta chain was sequenced during a study of cytomegalovirus exposure and HLA in healthy donors. Background on the study: Drawn from HLA-typed donors, approximately 85 million unique TCRs were held in an early data release. Whole-study findings and limits: A few CMV-associated chains proved CMV antigen-specific in vitro. Most CMV-associated TCR beta chains appeared HLA-restricted in a later analysis.

PCR amplification relied on 60 Vbeta primers (plus 13 Jbeta primers). Produced via immunoSEQ multiplex PCR; TCRdb's table is partial and in-frame only. The data show 150,000 to 200,000 clones, 77% seen once. With respect to this clone: Its antigen is not identified.

Germline assignment: CDR1 GTSNPN and CDR2 SVGIG (reference sequence). The CDR3 is made up of 15 amino acids. The V segment lost 0 bases and the J segment 5 bases; nucleotides outside the gene matches: 8. The donors comprised healthy bone marrow donors. V gene TRBV30 combines with J gene TRBJ1-1, with TRBD1 matching over 8 bases. The sample was PBMCs. This TCR came from a female donor in good health and CMV-seronegative. The chain's CDR3 is CAWSVEGTGRTEAFF. CDR3 bases: TGTGCCTGGAGTGTAGAAGGGACAGGAAGGACTGAAGCTTTCTTT.